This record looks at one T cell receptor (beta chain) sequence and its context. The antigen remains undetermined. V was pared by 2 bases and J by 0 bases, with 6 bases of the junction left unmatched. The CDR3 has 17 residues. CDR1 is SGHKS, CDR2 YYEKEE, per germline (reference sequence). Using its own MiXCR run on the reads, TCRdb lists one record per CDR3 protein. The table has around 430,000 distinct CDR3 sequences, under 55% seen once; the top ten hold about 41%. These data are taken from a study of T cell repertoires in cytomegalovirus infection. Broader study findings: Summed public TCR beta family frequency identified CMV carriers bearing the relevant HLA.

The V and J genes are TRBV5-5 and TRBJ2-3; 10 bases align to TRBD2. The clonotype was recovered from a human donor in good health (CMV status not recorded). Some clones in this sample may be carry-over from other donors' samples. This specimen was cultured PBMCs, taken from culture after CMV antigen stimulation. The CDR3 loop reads CASSFQTSGMSTDTQYF. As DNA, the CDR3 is TGTGCCAGCAGCTTCCAAACTAGCGGGATGAGCACAGATACGCAGTATTTT.